Listed here are 6 T cell receptor beta chains from one sample, sequenced in a study of shared clonotypes between healthy human individuals (dated by TCRdb to the early 2020s). The library was prepared using the immunoSEQ multiplex PCR assay. Here the immuneACCESS table is served through TCRdb, limited to in-frame sequences with V and J called. Missing clones are a known gap in these copies; in checked studies unresolved V genes cover under half, and the rest lacks a known reason. Recorded for this sample are about 1.1 million clones; roughly 80% of them occurred a single time. The ten largest clones take up 0.89% of the sample. The specimen sequenced was memory CD4+ T cells from PBMCs. Interpreted using the paper, the cell subset or site label stands for: CD45RA-negative fraction. The receptor source for this set is a man in his late teens or twenties in good health. Some clones in this sample may be carry-over from other donors' samples.

This clone was detected only a few times. This chain links TRBV5-1 with TRBJ2-4; a possible D gene is TRBD2 (6 bases). CDR1 and CDR2 from the germline V gene are SGHRS and YFSETQ. The V gene lost 0 bases and the J gene lost 7 bases, with 17 bases spanning the gap. The CDR3 sequence is 16 residues long. The CDR3 nucleotides read TGCGCCAGCAGCTTGGGGCCGGGACTCTATGAGAACATTCAGTACTTC. Protein: CASSLGPGLYENIQYF.

The chain has TRBV10-2 and TRBJ2-5, with D uncertain. V shed 4 bases and J shed 5 bases, with 5 bases lying between them. This CDR3 comprises 11 residues. Germline values: CDR1 WSHSY, CDR2 SAAADI. The CDR3 nucleotides read TGCGCCAGCAGTGCCGGGGAGACCCAGTACTTC. Its protein is CASSAGETQYF.

The chain recombines TRBV18 with TRBJ2-7; 13 bases line up with TRBD2. Unmatched junction bases numbered 5, after V lost 6 bases and J lost 0 bases. This CDR3 has 16 residues. Per the germline V gene, CDR1 is KGHSH and CDR2 is LQKENI. The CDR3 region is CASSYGTSGNSYEQYF. Written as DNA, the CDR3 is TGTGCCAGCTCGTACGGGACTAGCGGGAACTCCTACGAGCAGTACTTC.

This rearrangement joins TRBV2 to TRBJ2-7; D possibly corresponds to TRBD2 (6 bases). CDR1 is SNHLY, CDR2 FYNNEI, per germline. The CDR3 runs to 12 residues. V was clipped by 6 bases and J by 3 bases, with 9 bases between them. The CDR3 DNA reads TGTGCCAGCAGGGTTAGCGGCTACGAGCAGTACTTC. Its protein is CASRVSGYEQYF.

This clone was recorded at least ten times. The V call is TRBV19, the J call TRBJ2-7; TRBD1 matches at 8 bases. Germline-derived CDR1 and CDR2 are LNHDA and SQIVND (reference sequence). The CDR3 has 16 amino acids. The ends lost 4 bases at V and 0 bases at J; junction bases unmatched: 8. CDR3 residues: CASSTYYGTGSYEQYF. The DNA for the CDR3 is TGTGCCAGTAGTACCTATTACGGGACAGGCTCCTACGAGCAGTACTTC.

V gene TRBV5-1 combines with J gene TRBJ2-2, with TRBD1 matching over 7 bases. Looked up from germline, CDR1 is SGHRS and CDR2 is YFSETQ. This CDR3 is built from 16 residues. V trimming: 5 bases; J trimming: 6 bases; junction bases outside the gene matches: 13. The CDR3 DNA is TGCGCCAGCAGTTTACCCCCAACAACAGGGGCCGGGGAGCTGTTTTTT. This encodes CASSLPPTTGAGELFF.